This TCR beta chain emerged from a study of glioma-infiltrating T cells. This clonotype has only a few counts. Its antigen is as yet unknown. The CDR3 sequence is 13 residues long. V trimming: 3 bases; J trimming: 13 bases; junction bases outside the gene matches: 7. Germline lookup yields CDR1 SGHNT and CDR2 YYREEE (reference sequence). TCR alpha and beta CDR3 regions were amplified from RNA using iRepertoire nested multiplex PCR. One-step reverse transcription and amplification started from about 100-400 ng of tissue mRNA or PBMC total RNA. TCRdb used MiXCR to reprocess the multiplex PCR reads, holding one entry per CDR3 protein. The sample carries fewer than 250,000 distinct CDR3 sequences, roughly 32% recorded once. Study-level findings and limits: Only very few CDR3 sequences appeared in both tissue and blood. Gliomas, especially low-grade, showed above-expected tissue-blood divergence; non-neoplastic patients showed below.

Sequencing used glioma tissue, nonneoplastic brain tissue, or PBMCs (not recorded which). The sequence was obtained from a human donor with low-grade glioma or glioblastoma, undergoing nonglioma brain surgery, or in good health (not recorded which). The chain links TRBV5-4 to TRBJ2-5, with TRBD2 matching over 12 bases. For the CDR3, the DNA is TGTGCCAGCAGCTGGGGGGGACTAGCGGGCCGGTACTTC. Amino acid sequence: CASSWGGLAGRYF.